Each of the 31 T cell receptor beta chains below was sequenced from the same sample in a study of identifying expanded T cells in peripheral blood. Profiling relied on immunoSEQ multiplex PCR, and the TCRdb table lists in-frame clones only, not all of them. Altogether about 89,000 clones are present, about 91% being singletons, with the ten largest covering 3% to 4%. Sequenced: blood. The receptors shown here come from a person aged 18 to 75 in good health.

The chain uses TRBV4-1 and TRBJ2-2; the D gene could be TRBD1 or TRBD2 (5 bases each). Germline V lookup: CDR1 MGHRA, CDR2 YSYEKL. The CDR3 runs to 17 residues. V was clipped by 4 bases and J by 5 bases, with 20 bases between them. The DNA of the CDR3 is TGCGCCAGCAGCCCGATGCGAGTCAGGGACGATACCGGGGAGCTGTTTTTT. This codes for CASSPMRVRDDTGELFF.

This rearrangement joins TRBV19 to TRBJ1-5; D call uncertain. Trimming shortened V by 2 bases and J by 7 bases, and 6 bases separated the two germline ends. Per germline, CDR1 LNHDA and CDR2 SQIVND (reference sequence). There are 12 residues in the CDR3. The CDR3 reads CASSISRQPQHF. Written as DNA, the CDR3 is TGTGCCAGTAGTATAAGCAGACAGCCCCAGCATTTT.

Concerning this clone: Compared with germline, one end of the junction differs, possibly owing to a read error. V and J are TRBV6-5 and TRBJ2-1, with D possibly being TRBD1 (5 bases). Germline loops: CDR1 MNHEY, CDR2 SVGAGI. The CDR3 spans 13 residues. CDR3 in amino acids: CASSDSGNNEQFF. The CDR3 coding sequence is TGTGCCAGCAGTGACTCAGGGAACAATGAGCAGTTCTTC.

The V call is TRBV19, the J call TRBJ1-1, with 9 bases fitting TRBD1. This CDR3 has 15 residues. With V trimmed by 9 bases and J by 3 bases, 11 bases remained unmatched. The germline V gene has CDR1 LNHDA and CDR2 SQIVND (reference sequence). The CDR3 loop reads CASTTMGQGYTEAFF. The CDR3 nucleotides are TGTGCCAGCACAACAATGGGACAGGGTTACACTGAAGCTTTCTTT.

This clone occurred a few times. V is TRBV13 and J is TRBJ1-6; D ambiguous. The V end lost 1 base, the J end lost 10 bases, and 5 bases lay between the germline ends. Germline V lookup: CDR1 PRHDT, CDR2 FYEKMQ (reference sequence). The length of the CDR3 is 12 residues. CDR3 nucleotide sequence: TGTGCCAGCAGCTTAGTAGGCTCACCCCTCCACTTT. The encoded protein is CASSLVGSPLHF.

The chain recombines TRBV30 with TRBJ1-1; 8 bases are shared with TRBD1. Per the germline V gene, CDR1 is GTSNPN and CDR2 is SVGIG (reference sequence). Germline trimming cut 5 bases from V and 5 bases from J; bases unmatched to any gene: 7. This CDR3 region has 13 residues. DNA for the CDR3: TGTGCCTGGCAAGGACAGGGAAGGACTGAAGCTTTCTTT. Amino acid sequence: CAWQGQGRTEAFF. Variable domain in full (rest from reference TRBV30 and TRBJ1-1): SQTIHQWPATLVQPVGSPLSLECTVEGTSNPNLYWYRQAAGRGLQLLFYSVGIGQISSEVPQNLSASRPQDRQFILSSKKLLLSDSGFYLCAWQGQGRTEAFFGQGTRLTVV.

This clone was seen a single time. The chain's CDR3 is CASSLTSGIGQFF. The CDR3 nucleotides read TGTGCCAGCAGCTTGACTAGCGGGATTGGGCAGTTCTTC. This sequence joins TRBV5-6 and TRBJ2-1, with 10 nucleotides matching TRBD2. CDR1 and CDR2 from the germline V gene are SGHDT and YYEEEE. With 1 base clipped from V and 12 bases from J, the junction kept 4 bases outside the gene matches. CDR3 length equals 13 residues. The full variable domain, completed using reference TRBV5-6 and TRBJ2-1, is DAGVTQSPTHLIKTRGQQVTLRCSPKSGHDTVSWYQQALGQGPQFIFQYYEEEERQRGNFPDRFSGHQFPNYSSELNVNALLLGDSALYLCASSLTSGIGQFFGPGTRLTVL.

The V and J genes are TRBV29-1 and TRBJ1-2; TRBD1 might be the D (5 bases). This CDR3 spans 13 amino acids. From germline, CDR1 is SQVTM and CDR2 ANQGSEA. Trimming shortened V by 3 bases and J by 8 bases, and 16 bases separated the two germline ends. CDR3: CSVDWGLTEGYTF. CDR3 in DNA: TGCAGCGTTGATTGGGGGTTGACGGAGGGCTACACCTTC.

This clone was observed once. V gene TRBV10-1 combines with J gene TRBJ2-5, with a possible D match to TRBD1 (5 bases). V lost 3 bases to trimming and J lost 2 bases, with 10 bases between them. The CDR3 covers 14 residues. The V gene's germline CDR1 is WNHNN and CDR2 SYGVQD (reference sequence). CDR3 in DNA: TGCGCCAGCAGTGAAGGGGCAGGGCAAGAGACCCAGTACTTC. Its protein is CASSEGAGQETQYF.

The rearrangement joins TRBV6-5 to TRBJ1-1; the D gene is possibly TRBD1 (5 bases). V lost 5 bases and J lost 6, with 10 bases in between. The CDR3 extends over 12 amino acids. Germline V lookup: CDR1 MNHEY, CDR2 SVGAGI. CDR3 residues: CASSPGLAEAFF. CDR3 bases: TGTGCCAGCAGTCCAGGGTTGGCTGAAGCTTTCTTT.

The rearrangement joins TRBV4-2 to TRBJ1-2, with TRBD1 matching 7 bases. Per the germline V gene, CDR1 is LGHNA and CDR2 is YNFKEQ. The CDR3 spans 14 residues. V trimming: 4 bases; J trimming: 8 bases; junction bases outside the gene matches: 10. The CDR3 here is CASSRLGTVGGYTF. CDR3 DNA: TGTGCCAGCAGCCGGCTCGGGACAGTGGGAGGCTACACCTTC.

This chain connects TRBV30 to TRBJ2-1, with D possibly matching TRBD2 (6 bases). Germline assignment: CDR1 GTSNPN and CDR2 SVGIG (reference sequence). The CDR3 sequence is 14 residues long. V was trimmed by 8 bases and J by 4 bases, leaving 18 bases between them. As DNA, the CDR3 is TGTGCCGGAAGATCCAGCGGAGGGTACAATGAGCAGTTCTTC. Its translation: CAGRSSGGYNEQFF.

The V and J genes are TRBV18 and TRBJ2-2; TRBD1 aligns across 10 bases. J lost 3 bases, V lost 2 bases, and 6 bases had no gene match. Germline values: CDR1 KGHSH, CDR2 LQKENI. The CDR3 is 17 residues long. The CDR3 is CASSPGDGTGDTGELFF. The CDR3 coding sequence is TGTGCCAGCTCACCAGGAGACGGGACAGGGGACACCGGGGAGCTGTTTTTT.

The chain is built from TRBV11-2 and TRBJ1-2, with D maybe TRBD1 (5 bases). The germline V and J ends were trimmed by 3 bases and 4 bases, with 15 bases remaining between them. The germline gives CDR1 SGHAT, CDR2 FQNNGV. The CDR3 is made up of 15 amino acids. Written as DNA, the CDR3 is TGTGCCAGCAGCTTCCCACAAGCAGGGATCTATGGCTACACCTTC. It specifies CASSFPQAGIYGYTF.

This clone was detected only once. Here the CDR3 DNA reads TGTGCCAGCAGTGAGGATACGGGGGTCGGGGCCAACGTCCTGACTTTC. Translating it yields CASSEDTGVGANVLTF. This chain connects TRBV6-4 to TRBJ2-6; tentative D call: TRBD2 (6 bases). Germline V gene lookup returns CDR1 MRHNA and CDR2 SNTAGT. Trimming removed 3 bases at V and 4 bases at J, with 13 bases between. This CDR3 is 16 amino acids long.

The CDR3 nucleotides are TGCGCCAGCAGCTTGGAGGAGGGTGAAGCTTTCTTT. It codes for CASSLEEGEAFF. The rearrangement uses TRBV5-1 and TRBJ1-1; D is unclear. V shed 0 bases and J shed 7 bases, with 7 bases lying between them. Germline V gene data show CDR1 as SGHRS and CDR2 as YFSETQ. The CDR3 contains 12 residues.

The CDR3 sequence: CAWSEGETQYF. The CDR3 nucleotides are TGTGCCTGGAGTGAGGGTGAGACCCAGTACTTC. The J gene is TRBJ2-5, the V gene TRBV30; unclear D gene. This CDR3 spans 11 amino acids. CDR1 is GTSNPN and CDR2 is SVGIG in the germline V gene (reference sequence). V lost 1 base and J lost 5, with 5 bases in between.

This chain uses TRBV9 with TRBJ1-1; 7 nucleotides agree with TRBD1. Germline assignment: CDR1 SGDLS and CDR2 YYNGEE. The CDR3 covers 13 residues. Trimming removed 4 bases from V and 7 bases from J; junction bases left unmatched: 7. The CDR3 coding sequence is TGTGCCAGCAGCCCAGGGACAGCTTTTGAAGCTTTCTTT. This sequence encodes CASSPGTAFEAFF.

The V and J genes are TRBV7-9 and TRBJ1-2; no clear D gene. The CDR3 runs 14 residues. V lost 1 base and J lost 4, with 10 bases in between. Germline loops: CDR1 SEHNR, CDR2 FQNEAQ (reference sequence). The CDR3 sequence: CASSLGERPYGYTF. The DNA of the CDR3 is TGTGCCAGCAGCTTAGGGGAGAGGCCCTATGGCTACACCTTC. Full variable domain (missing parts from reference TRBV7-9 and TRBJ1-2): DTGVSQNPRHKITKRGQNVTFRCDPISEHNRLYWYRQTLGQGPEFLTYFQNEAQLEKSRLLSDRFSAERPKGSFSTLEIQRTEQGDSAMYLCASSLGERPYGYTFGSGTRLTVV.

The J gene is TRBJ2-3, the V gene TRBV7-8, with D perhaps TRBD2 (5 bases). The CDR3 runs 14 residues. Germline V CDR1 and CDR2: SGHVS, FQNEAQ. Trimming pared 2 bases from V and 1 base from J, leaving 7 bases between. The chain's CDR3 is CASSLYGGTDTQYF. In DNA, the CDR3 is TGTGCCAGCAGCTTATACGGGGGCACAGATACGCAGTATTTT.

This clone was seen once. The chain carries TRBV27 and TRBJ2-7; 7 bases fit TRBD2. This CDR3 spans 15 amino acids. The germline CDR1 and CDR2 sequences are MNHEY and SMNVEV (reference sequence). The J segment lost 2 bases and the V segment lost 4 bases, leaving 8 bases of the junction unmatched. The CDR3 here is CASSYSGDYTYEQYF. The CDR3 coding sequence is TGTGCCAGCAGTTATTCGGGGGACTACACCTACGAGCAGTACTTC.

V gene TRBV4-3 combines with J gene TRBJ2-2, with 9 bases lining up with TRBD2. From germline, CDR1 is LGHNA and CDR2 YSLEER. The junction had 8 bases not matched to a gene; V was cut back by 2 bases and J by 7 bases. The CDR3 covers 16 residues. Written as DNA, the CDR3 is TGCGCCAGCAGCCAACGGTCTAGCGGGACGGGCGGGGAGCTGTTTTTT. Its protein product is CASSQRSSGTGGELFF.

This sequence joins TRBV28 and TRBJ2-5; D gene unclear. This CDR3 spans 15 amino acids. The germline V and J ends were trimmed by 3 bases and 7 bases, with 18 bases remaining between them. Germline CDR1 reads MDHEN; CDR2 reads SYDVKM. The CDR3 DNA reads TGTGCCAGCAGTTTTCAGCCAGGTCGAGCAAGGACCCAGTACTTC. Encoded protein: CASSFQPGRARTQYF.

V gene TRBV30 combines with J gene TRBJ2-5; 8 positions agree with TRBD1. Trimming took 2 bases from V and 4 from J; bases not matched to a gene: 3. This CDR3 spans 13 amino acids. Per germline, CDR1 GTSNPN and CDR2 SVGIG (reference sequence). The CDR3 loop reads CAWSSTGGETQYF. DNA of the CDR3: TGTGCCTGGAGTAGTACAGGGGGAGAGACCCAGTACTTC.

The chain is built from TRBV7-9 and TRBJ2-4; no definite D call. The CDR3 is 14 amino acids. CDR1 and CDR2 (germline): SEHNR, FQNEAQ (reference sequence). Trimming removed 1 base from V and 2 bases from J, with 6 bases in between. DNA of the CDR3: TGTGCCAGCAGCTTAGGCGTGACCAAAAACATTCAGTACTTC. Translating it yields CASSLGVTKNIQYF.

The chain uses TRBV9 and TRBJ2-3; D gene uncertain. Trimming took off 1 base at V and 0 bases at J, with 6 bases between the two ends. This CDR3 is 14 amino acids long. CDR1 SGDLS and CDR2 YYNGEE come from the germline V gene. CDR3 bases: TGTGCCAGCAGCGTATTCAGTAGCACAGATACGCAGTATTTT. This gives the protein CASSVFSSTDTQYF.

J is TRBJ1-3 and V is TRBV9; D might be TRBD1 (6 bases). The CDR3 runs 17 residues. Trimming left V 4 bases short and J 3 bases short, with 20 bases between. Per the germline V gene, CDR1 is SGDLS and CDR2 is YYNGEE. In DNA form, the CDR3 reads TGTGCCAGCAGCACCCAAGGGGGGGGAGGGCATGGAAACACCATATATTTT. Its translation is CASSTQGGGGHGNTIYF.

CDR3 loop: CASSPRRDRINEQFF. Here the CDR3 DNA reads TGTGCCAGCTCACCACGAAGGGACAGAATCAATGAGCAGTTCTTC. The rearrangement uses TRBV18 and TRBJ2-1; 7 bases align to TRBD1. The germline V gene encodes CDR1 KGHSH and CDR2 LQKENI. This CDR3 is built from 15 residues. The ends lost 1 base at V and 6 bases at J; junction bases unmatched: 6.

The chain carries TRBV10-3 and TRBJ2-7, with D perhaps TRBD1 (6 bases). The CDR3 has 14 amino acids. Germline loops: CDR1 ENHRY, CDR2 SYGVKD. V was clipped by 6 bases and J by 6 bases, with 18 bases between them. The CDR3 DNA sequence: TGTGCCATCAGGACAGGTTCCGGTGGGACCGAGCAGTACTTC. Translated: CAIRTGSGGTEQYF.

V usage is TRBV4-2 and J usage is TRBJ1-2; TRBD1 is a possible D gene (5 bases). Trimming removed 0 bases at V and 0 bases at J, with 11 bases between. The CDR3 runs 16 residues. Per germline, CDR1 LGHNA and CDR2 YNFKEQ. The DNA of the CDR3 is TGTGCCAGCAGCCAAGATCCGGGACGGGCTAACTATGGCTACACCTTC. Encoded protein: CASSQDPGRANYGYTF.

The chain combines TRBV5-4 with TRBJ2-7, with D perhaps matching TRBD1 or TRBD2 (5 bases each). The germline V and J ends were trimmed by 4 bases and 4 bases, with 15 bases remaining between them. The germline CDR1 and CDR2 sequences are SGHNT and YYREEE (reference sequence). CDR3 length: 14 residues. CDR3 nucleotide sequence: TGTGCCAGCAGCCAAGGGACGGGCGGGTACGAGCAGTACTTC. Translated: CASSQGTGGYEQYF.